This T cell receptor beta chain emerged from a study of neoadjuvant anti-PD-1 for oral cavity cancer. Whole-study findings and limits: Treg/Th17 ratio rose with pretreatment blood and fell with post-treatment tumor TCRbeta clonality.

Time point described: after neoadjuvant nivolumab, at surgical resection. These newly diagnosed stage II-IVA oral cavity squamous cell carcinoma patients had no prior systemic or radiation treatment. V gave up 5 bases and J gave up 4 bases; unmatched junction bases: 6. The CDR3 is made up of 14 amino acids. Germline V gene sequence: CDR1 MNHNS, CDR2 SASEGT. TCRdb keeps only in-frame clones here, not all; method: immunoSEQ multiplex PCR. The repertoire holds tens of thousands of clones, with roughly 77% as singletons. This clone appeared once. The antigen remains undetermined. The chain has TRBV6-1 and TRBJ2-5; TRBD1 matches 8 bases. The specimen comprised PBMCs, sampled after nivolumab (anti-PD-1) treatment. This sequence was found in a person aged 35-79 years with oral cavity squamous cell carcinoma. CDR3 sequence: CASSRQGRGETQYF. Written as DNA, the CDR3 is TGTGCCAGCAGTAGACAGGGGAGAGGAGAGACCCAGTACTTC.